The entry below gives a single T cell receptor (beta chain) sequence along with its context. The entry originates in a study of blood T cell repertoires in COVID-19. The wider study: The analysed material was cDNA or gDNA that came from T cells, B-cell-depleted T cells, or PBMCs.

The germline CDR1 and CDR2 sequences are SGHTA and FQGTGA. V was pared by 4 bases and J by 0 bases, with 9 bases between. The CDR3 loop spans 15 amino acids. Authors' analysis steps: Estimated nucleated cell counts came from reference gene primer amplification. Clones were read by immunoSEQ multiplex PCR, and TCRdb kept only the in-frame ones, dropping some. D and trimming were read from the DNA, whereas the V and J calls and clone size are those reported in that table. Among over 300,000 clones listed, around four fifths were seen once. This rearrangement joins TRBV7-3 to TRBJ2-2; D remains ambiguous. Sequencing was performed on peripheral blood. This receptor was taken from a woman in her forties or fifties with acute or convalescent COVID-19. The CDR3 sequence: CASSSMATNTGELFF. In nucleotides, the CDR3 is TGTGCCAGCAGCTCCATGGCAACGAACACCGGGGAGCTGTTTTTT.